This passage covers 8 T cell receptor beta chains from one sample sequenced in a study of shared clonotypes between healthy human individuals (dated by TCRdb to between 2020 and 2021). Library preparation employed the immunoSEQ multiplex PCR assay. TCRdb limited this immuneACCESS table to in-frame rearrangements with V and J called. A share of clones is missing; checked studies link under half to unresolved V genes, and the rest is unexplained. The sample profile shows around 940,000 clones; about three quarters of them were found once. The top ten clonotypes cover around 1.5% of the sample. The specimen was memory CD4+ T cells sorted from blood. This specimen's cell subset or site label, interpreted: CD45RA-negative fraction. The receptors were sampled from a man younger than 35 in good health.

CDR3 sequence: CASSKDRGYEQYF. The CDR3 DNA reads TGCGCCAGCAGCAAAGACAGGGGCTACGAGCAGTACTTC. The chain uses TRBV5-1 and TRBJ2-7; 8 nucleotides match TRBD1. V was clipped by 4 bases and J by 3 bases; unmatched bases: 3. Germline-derived CDR1 and CDR2 are SGHRS and YFSETQ. This CDR3 has 13 residues.

V and J are TRBV7-2 and TRBJ2-5; possible D gene TRBD2, 5 bases. Per the germline V gene, CDR1 is SGHTA and CDR2 is FQGNSA. This CDR3 is 16 amino acids long. Trimming removed 1 base from V and 1 base from J, with 13 bases in between. CDR3 coding DNA: TGTGCCAGCAGCTTAGGTCGATCGGGGTTCCAAGAGACCCAGTACTTC. Its translation is CASSLGRSGFQETQYF.

This clone was observed a handful of times. J is TRBJ1-1 and V is TRBV30; D unresolved. V dropped 3 bases and J dropped 3 bases, with 8 bases sitting between them. The CDR3 spans 12 residues. CDR1 is GTSNPN, CDR2 SVGIG, per germline (reference sequence). Here the CDR3 DNA reads TGTGCCTGGAGCCCGGCGGACACTGAAGCTTTCTTT. Amino acid sequence: CAWSPADTEAFF.

This chain joins TRBV6-1 and TRBJ1-6; D is perhaps TRBD1 (6 bases). The CDR3 has 15 amino acids. Germline CDR1 is MNHNS and CDR2 is SASEGT. V lost 2 bases and J 10 bases, leaving 15 bases between the germline ends. CDR3 sequence: CASSESRQGTSPLHF. CDR3 DNA: TGTGCCAGCAGTGAAAGCAGGCAGGGGACCTCACCCCTCCACTTT.

This clone was found once. The J gene is TRBJ2-7, the V gene TRBV18, with TRBD2 matching 7 bases. The CDR3 sequence is 16 residues long. The V segment lost 3 bases and the J segment 2 bases; nucleotides outside the gene matches: 10. Germline values: CDR1 KGHSH, CDR2 LQKENI. This CDR3 is CASSPFVREGTYEQYF. The CDR3 DNA sequence: TGTGCCAGCTCACCCTTTGTAAGGGAGGGTACCTACGAGCAGTACTTC.

The chain links TRBV7-2 to TRBJ1-3; no definite D call. This CDR3 is built from 15 residues. Between the trimmed V and J ends, which lost 1 base and 0 bases, there was a span of 7 bases. Germline V lookup: CDR1 SGHTA, CDR2 FQGNSA. The CDR3 DNA is TGTGCCAGCAGCTTAGTGCTCAGCTCTGGAAACACCATATATTTT. This translates into CASSLVLSSGNTIYF. The full variable domain, its missing parts supplied by reference TRBV7-2 and TRBJ1-3, is GAGVSQSPSNKVTEKGKDVELRCDPISGHTALYWYRQSLGQGLEFLIYFQGNSAPDKSGLPSDRFSAERTGGSVSTLTIQRTQQEDSAVYLCASSLVLSSGNTIYFGEGSWLTVV.

The chain has TRBV5-4 and TRBJ1-6; 7 bases agree with TRBD1. In germline, CDR1 is SGHNT, CDR2 YYREEE (reference sequence). With V trimmed by 4 bases and J by 10 bases, 8 bases remained unmatched. The CDR3 is 14 residues long. Here the CDR3 DNA reads TGTGCCAGCAGCCTAGACAGGGCGCGATCACCCCTCCACTTT. Translating it yields CASSLDRARSPLHF.

This clone was observed once. V gene TRBV5-4 combines with J gene TRBJ1-2, with 11 positions matching TRBD1. Germline CDR1 and CDR2: SGHNT and YYREEE (reference sequence). The ends lost 1 base at V and 4 bases at J; junction bases unmatched: 3. This CDR3 has 15 residues. CDR3 in DNA: TGTGCCAGCAGCTTGACAGGGACAGGGGGCTATGGCTACACCTTC. Residues: CASSLTGTGGYGYTF.